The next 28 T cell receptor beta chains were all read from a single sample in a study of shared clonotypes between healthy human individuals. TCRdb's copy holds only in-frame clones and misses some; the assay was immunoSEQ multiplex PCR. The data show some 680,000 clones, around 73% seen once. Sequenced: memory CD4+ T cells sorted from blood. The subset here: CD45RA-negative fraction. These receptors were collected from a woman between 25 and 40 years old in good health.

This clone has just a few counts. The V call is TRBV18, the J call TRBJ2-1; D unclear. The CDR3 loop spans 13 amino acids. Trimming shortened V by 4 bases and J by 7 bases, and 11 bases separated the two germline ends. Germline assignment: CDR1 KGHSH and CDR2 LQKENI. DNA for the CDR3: TGTGCCAGCTCACTCGGTCAGGTAAATGAGCAGTTCTTC. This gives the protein CASSLGQVNEQFF.

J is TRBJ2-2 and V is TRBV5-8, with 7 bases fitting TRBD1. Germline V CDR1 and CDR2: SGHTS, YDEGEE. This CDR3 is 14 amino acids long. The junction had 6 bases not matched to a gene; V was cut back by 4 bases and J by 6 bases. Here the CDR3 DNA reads TGTGCCAGCAGCCCTAGGACAGGCCCCGGGGAGCTGTTTTTT. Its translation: CASSPRTGPGELFF.

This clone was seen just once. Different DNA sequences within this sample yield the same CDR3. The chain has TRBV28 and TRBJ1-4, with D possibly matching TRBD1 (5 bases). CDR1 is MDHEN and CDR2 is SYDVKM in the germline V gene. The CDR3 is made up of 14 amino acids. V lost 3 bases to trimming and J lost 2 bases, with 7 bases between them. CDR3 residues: CASSFGGTNEKLFF. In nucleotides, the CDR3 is TGTGCCAGCAGTTTTGGGGGGACTAATGAAAAACTGTTTTTT.

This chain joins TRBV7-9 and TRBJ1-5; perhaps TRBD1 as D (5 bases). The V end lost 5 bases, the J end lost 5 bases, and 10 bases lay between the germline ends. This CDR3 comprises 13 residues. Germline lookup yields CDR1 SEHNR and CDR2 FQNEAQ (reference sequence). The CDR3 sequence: CASSGDGDQPQHF. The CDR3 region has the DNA TGTGCCAGCAGCGGGGACGGGGATCAGCCCCAGCATTTT.

CDR3 sequence reads: CASRIPGDNYGYTF. The CDR3 DNA is TGTGCCAGCAGGATTCCGGGGGATAACTATGGCTACACCTTC. The gene calls are TRBV2 and TRBJ1-2, with a tentative D call TRBD1 (5 bases). V lost 6 bases to trimming and J lost 1 base, with 12 bases between them. From germline, CDR1 is SNHLY and CDR2 FYNNEI. This CDR3 has 14 residues.

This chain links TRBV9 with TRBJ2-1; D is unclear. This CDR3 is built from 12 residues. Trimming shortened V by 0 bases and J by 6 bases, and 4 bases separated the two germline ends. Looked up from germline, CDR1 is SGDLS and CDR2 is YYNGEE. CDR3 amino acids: CASSVVSNEQFF. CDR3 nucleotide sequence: TGTGCCAGCAGCGTAGTCAGCAATGAGCAGTTCTTC.

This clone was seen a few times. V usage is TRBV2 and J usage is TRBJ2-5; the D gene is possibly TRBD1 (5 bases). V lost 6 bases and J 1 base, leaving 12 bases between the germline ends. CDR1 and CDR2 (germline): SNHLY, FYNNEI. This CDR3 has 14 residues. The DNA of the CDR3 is TGTGCCAGCAGCTTCCAGGGCTTCCAAGAGACCCAGTACTTC. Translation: CASSFQGFQETQYF.

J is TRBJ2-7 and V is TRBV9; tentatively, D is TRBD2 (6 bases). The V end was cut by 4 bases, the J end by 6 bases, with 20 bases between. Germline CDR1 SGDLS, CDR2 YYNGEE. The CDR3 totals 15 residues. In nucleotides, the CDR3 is TGTGCCAGCAGCCTCAGGGACTCTCCACCCCGCGAGCAGTACTTC. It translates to CASSLRDSPPREQYF.

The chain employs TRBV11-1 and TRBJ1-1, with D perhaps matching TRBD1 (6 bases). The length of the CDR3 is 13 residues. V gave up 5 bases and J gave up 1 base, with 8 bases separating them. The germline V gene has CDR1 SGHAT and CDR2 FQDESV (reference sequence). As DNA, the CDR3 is TGTGCCAGCAGCCGACAGGAGAACACTGAAGCTTTCTTT. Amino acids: CASSRQENTEAFF.

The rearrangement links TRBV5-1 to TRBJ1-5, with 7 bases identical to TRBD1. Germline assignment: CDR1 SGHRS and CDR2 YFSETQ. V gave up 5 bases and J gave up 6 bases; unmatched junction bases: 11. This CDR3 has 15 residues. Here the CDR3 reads CASSSTGEARQPQHF. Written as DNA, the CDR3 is TGCGCCAGCAGTTCTACAGGGGAGGCACGTCAGCCCCAGCATTTT. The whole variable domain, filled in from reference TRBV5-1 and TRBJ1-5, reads KAGVTQTPRYLIKTRGQQVTLSCSPISGHRSVSWYQQTPGQGLQFLFEYFSETQRNKGNFPGRFSGRQFSNSRSEMNVSTLELGDSALYLCASSSTGEARQPQHFGDGTRLSIL.

CDR3 region: CASSGASSISYEQYF. The CDR3 DNA is TGTGCCAGCAGTGGGGCTAGCTCAATTTCCTACGAGCAGTACTTC. V and J are TRBV28 and TRBJ2-7; D assignment may be TRBD1 or TRBD2 (5 bases each). CDR3 length: 15 amino acids. Trimming removed 5 bases at V and 1 base at J, with 15 bases between. Germline V gives CDR1 MDHEN, CDR2 SYDVKM. The full variable domain, completed using reference TRBV28 and TRBJ2-7, is DVKVTQSSRYLVKRTGEKVFLECVQDMDHENMFWYRQDPGLGLRLIYFSYDVKMKEKGDIPEGYSVSREKKERFSLILESASTNQTSMYLCASSGASSISYEQYFGPGTRLTVT.

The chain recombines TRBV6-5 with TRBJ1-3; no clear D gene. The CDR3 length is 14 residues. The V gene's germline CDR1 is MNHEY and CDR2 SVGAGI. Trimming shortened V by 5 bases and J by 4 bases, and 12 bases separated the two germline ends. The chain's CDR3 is CASSLGVSGNTIYF. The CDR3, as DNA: TGTGCCAGCAGTCTCGGGGTCTCGGGAAACACCATATATTTT.

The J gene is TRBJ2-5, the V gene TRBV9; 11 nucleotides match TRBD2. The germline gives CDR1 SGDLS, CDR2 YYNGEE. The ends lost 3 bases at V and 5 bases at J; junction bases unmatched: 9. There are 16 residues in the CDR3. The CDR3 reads CASSANGLAGGETQYF. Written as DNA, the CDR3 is TGTGCCAGCAGCGCCAACGGTTTAGCGGGAGGGGAGACCCAGTACTTC.

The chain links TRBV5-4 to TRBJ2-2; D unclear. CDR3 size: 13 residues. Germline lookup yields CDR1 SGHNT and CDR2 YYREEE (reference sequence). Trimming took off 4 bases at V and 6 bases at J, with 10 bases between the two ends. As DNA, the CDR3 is TGTGCCAGCAGCCCCGGGTACGCCGGGGAGCTGTTTTTT. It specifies CASSPGYAGELFF.

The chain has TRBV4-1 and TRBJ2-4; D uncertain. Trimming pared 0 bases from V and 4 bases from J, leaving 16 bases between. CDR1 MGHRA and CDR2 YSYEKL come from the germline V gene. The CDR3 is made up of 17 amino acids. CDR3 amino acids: CASSQDPARGQKNIQYF. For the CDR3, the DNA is TGCGCCAGCAGCCAAGATCCCGCCCGTGGGCAGAAAAACATTCAGTACTTC.

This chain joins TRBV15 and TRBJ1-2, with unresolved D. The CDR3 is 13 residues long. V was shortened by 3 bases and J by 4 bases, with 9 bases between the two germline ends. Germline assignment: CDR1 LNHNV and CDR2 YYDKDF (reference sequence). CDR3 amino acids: CATSRGSGYGYTF. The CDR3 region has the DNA TGTGCCACCAGCAGGGGCAGTGGCTATGGCTACACCTTC.

The CDR3 here is CASSLQGAGGGYTF. CDR3 nucleotides: TGTGCCAGCAGTTTGCAGGGGGCGGGTGGTGGCTACACCTTC. This chain links TRBV28 with TRBJ1-2, with 8 bases identical to TRBD1. This CDR3 has 14 amino acids. V dropped 3 bases and J dropped 7; count of bases not matched to a gene: 7. Per the germline V gene, CDR1 is MDHEN and CDR2 is SYDVKM.

CDR3 sequence (DNA): TGTGCCAGTAAAGGTGCGGGAGGGAAGGGCGGGGAGCTGTTTTTT. It codes for CASKGAGGKGGELFF. J is TRBJ2-2 and V is TRBV19; TRBD2 matches 9 bases. This CDR3 is built from 15 residues. V lost 7 bases, J lost 7 bases, and 10 bases stayed unmatched. CDR1 is LNHDA, CDR2 SQIVND, per germline (reference sequence).

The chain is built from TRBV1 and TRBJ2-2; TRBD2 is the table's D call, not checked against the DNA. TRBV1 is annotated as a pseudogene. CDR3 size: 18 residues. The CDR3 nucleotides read TGCACCAGCAGCCAGGCCACAACTAGCGGGAGATATACCGGGGAGCTGTTTTTT. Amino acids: CTSSQATTSGRYTGELFF.

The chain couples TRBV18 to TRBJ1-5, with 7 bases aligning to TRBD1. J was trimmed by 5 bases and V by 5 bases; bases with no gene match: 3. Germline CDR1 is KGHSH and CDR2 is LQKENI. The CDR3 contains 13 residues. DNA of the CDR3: TGTGCCAGCTCAGTTGGACAGGATCAGCCCCAGCATTTT. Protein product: CASSVGQDQPQHF.

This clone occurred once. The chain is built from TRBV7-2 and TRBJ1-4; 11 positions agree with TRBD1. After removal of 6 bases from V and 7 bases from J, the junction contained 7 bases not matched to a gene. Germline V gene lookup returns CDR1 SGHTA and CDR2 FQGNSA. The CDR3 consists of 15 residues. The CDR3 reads CASRLTGTGGEKLFF. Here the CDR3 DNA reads TGTGCCAGCAGACTGACCGGGACAGGGGGTGAAAAACTGTTTTTT. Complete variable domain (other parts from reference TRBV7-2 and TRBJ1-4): GAGVSQSPSNKVTEKGKDVELRCDPISGHTALYWYRQSLGQGLEFLIYFQGNSAPDKSGLPSDRFSAERTGGSVSTLTIQRTQQEDSAVYLCASRLTGTGGEKLFFGSGTQLSVL.

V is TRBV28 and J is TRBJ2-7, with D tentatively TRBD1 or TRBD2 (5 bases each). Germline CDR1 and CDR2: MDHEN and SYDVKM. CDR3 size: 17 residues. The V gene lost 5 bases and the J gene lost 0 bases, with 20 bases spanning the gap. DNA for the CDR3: TGTGCCAGCAGTCTCTCGGGACCGCTCGGTGGCTCCTACGAGCAGTACTTC. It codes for CASSLSGPLGGSYEQYF.

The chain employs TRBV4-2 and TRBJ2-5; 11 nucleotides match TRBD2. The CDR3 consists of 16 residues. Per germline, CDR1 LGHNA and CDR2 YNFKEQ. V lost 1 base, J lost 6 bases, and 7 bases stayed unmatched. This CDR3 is CASSQVLAGGEKTQYF. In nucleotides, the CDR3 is TGTGCCAGCAGCCAAGTGCTAGCGGGAGGCGAGAAGACCCAGTACTTC.

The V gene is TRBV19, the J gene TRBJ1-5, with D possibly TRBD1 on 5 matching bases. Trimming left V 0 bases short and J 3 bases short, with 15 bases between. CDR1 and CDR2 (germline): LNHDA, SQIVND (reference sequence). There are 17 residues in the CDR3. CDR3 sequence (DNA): TGTGCCAGTAGTATAGAGAGTGGGACGGATATCAATCAGCCCCAGCATTTT. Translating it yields CASSIESGTDINQPQHF.

CDR3 region: CASNFRGHTGELFF. The CDR3 DNA follows: TGTGCCAGCAATTTCAGGGGGCACACCGGGGAGCTGTTTTTT. The chain employs TRBV2 and TRBJ2-2; TRBD1 matches 8 bases. Germline trimming cut 7 bases from V and 3 bases from J; bases unmatched to any gene: 4. Germline-derived CDR1 and CDR2 are SNHLY and FYNNEI. This CDR3 is 14 amino acids long.

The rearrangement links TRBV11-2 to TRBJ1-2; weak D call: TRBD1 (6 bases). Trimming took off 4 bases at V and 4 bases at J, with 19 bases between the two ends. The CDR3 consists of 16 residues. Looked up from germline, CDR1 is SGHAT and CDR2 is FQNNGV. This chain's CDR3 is CASSSPAGARVYGYTF. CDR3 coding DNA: TGTGCCAGCAGCTCCCCCGCGGGGGCTAGGGTCTATGGCTACACCTTC.

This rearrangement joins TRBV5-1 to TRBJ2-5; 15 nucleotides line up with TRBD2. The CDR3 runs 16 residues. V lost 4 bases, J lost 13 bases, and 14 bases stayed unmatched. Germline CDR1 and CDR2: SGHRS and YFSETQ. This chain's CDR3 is CASSPDTGTSGRSLYF. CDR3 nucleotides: TGCGCCAGCAGCCCTGATACCGGGACTAGCGGGAGGTCCTTGTACTTC.

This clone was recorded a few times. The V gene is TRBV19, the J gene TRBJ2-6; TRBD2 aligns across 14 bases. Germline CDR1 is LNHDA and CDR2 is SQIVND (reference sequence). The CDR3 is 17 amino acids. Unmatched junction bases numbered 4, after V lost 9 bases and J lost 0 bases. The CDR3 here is CASTGLAGVSGANVLTF. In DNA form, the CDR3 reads TGTGCCAGCACGGGACTAGCGGGAGTCTCTGGGGCCAACGTCCTGACTTTC.